This T cell receptor (beta chain) was identified in a study of T-cell memory formation after mild COVID-19. TCRdb re-called the 5' RACE reads with MiXCR, one entry per CDR3 protein. The data hold 350,000 or so distinct CDR3 sequences, with roughly 20% observed a single time. Trimming removed 11 bases from V and 2 bases from J, with 14 bases in between. The germline CDR1 and CDR2 sequences are LNHDA and SQIVND (reference sequence). CDR3 length: 13 residues. The chain employs TRBV19 and TRBJ2-3; no firm D call. Sequencing input: PBMCs or a T cell subset sorted from them (not recorded which). The sequence came from a man between 18 and 35 years old who had mild COVID-19 (a few samples of this study predate the infection). Cell type and time point are not known. The CDR3 sequence is CASKTETTDTQYF. The CDR3 DNA is TGTGCCTCAAAGACGGAGACCACAGATACGCAGTATTTT.